Sequencing of this T cell receptor beta chain was carried out in a study of T cell responses to AZD1222 COVID-19 vaccine. This CDR3 region has 15 residues. In germline, CDR1 is MNHEY, CDR2 SVGAGI. Trimming took off 5 bases at V and 3 bases at J, with 15 bases between the two ends. TCRdb keeps only in-frame clones here, not all; method: immunoSEQ multiplex PCR. Of some 180,000 clones in the sample, just under 95% are singletons; the top ten hold under 1.1%. Overall study findings and caveats: Spike-wide coverage was observed for vaccine-associated CD4 TCRs, with dominant responses at 160-218 and 743-854.

Comment on this clone: Its target is unknown.

This sample comprised peripheral blood, obtained 28 days after the second dose of the MenACWY control vaccine. This chain links TRBV6-5 with TRBJ2-3; D might be TRBD1 or TRBD2, each matching 5 bases. The receptor was derived from an adult who received the MenACWY meningococcal vaccine as a control. The CDR3 reads CASSTPGTWTDTQYF. CDR3 sequence (DNA): TGTGCCAGCAGTACACCAGGGACGTGGACAGATACGCAGTATTTT.